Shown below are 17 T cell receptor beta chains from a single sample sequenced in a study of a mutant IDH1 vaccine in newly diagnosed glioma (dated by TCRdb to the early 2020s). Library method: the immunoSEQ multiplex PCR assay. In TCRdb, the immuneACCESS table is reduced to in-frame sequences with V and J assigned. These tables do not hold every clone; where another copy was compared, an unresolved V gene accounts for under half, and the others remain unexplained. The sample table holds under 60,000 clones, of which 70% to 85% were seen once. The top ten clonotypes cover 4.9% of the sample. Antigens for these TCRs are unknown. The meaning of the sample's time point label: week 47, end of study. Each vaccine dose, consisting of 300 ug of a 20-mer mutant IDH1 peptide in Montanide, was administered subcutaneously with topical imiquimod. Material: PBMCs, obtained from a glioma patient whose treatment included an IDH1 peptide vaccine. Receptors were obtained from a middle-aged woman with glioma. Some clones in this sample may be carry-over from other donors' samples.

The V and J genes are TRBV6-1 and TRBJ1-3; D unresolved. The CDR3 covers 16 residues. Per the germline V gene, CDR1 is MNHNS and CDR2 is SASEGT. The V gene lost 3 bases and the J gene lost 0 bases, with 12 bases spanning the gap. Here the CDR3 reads CASSDSHPLSGNTIYF. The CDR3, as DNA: TGTGCCAGCAGTGATTCACATCCCCTCTCTGGAAACACCATATATTTT.

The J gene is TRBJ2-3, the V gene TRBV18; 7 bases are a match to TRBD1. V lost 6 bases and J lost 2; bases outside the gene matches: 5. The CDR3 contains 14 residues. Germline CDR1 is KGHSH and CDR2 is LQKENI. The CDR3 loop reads CASSPGTVTDTQYF. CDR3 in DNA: TGTGCCAGCTCTCCCGGGACAGTCACAGATACGCAGTATTTT.

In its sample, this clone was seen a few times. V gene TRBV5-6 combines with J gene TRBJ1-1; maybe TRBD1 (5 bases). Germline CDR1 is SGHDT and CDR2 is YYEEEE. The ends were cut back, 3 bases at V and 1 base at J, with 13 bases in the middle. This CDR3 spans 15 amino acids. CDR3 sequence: CASSSILTGNTEAFF. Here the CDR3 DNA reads TGTGCCAGCAGCTCTATACTAACAGGGAACACTGAAGCTTTCTTT.

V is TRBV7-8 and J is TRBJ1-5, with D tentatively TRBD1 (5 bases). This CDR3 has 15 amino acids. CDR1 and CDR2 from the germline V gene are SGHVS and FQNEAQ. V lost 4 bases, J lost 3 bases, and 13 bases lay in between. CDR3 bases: TGTGCCAGCAGCTCTGGGGGGGAACTCAATCAGCCCCAGCATTTT. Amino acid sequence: CASSSGGELNQPQHF.

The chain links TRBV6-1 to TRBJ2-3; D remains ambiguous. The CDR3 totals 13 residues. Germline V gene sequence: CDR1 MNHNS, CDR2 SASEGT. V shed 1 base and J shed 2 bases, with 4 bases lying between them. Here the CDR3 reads CASSEVYTDTQYF. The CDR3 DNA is TGTGCCAGCAGTGAAGTCTACACAGATACGCAGTATTTT.

The CDR3 DNA reads TGCGCCAGCAGCTTGGACACGGGAAACACCATATATTTT. It is translated as CASSLDTGNTIYF. The chain has TRBV5-1 and TRBJ1-3; D unclear. From germline, CDR1 is SGHRS and CDR2 YFSETQ. The V and J ends lost 0 bases and 4 bases respectively, with 5 bases between them. The CDR3 is 13 residues long.

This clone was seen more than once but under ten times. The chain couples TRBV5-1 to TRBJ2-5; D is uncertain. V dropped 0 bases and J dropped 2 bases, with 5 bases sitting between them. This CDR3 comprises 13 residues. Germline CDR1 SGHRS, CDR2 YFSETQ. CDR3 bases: TGCGCCAGCAGCTTGGTACGGCAAGAGACCCAGTACTTC. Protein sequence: CASSLVRQETQYF.

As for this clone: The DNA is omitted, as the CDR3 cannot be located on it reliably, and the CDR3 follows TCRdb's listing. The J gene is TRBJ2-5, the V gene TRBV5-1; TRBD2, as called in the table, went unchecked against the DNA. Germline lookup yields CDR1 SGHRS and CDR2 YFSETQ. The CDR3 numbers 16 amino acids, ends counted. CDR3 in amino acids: CASSFGPGSGQETQYF.

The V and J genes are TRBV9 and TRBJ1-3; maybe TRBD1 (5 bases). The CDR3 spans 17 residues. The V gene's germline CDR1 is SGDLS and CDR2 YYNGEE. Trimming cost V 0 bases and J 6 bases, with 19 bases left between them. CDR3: CASSVGGNAVFENTIYF. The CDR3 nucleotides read TGTGCCAGCAGCGTAGGGGGGAATGCGGTCTTCGAAAACACCATATATTTT.

In DNA form, the CDR3 reads TGTGCCAGCAGCTTAGTAACCCGGGGTGGCTACACCTTC. This sequence encodes CASSLVTRGGYTF. The chain employs TRBV7-2 and TRBJ1-2; no reliable D call. Germline V gene sequence: CDR1 SGHTA, CDR2 FQGNSA. CDR3 length: 13 residues. The V gene lost 1 base and the J gene lost 7 bases, with 10 bases spanning the gap. The variable domain in full, with the rest retrieved from reference TRBV7-2 and TRBJ1-2, is GAGVSQSPSNKVTEKGKDVELRCDPISGHTALYWYRQSLGQGLEFLIYFQGNSAPDKSGLPSDRFSAERTGGSVSTLTIQRTQQEDSAVYLCASSLVTRGGYTFGSGTRLTVV.

CDR3 in DNA: TGTGCCAGCAGGGGCCCCTCGGATACGAACTATGGCTACACCTTC. Amino acid sequence: CASRGPSDTNYGYTF. The chain carries TRBV9 and TRBJ1-2; D is unclear. This CDR3 contains 15 residues. CDR1 is SGDLS, CDR2 YYNGEE, per germline. Trimming took 5 bases from V and 2 from J, leaving 16 bases between them.

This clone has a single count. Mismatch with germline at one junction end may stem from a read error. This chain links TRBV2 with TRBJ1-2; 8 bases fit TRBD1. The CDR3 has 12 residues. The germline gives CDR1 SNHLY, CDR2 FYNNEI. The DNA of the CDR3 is TGTGCCAGCAGCACCGACAGGGGAGGGCATCCCTTC. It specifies CASSTDRGGHPF.

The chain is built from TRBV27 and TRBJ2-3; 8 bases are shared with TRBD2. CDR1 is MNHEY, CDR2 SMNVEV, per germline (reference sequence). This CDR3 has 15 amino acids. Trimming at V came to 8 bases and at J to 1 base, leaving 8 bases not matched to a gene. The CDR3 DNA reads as TGTGCCAGCGGCTGGGGCGGGGGGCGCACAGATACGCAGTATTTT. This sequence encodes CASGWGGGRTDTQYF.

In DNA, the CDR3 is TGTGCCAGCACTAGGCCCCCTGGGGATGAGCAGTTCTTC. This gives the protein CASTRPPGDEQFF. This rearrangement joins TRBV6-6 to TRBJ2-1; D is uncertain. Germline lookup yields CDR1 MNHNY and CDR2 SVGAGI (reference sequence). V was cut by 7 bases and J by 8 bases, with 15 bases left in between. The CDR3 extends over 13 amino acids.

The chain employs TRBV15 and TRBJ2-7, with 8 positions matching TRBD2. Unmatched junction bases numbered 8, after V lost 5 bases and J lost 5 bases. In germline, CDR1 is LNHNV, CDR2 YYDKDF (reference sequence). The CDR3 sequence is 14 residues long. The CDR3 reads CATSLQRGSDEQYF. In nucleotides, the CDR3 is TGTGCCACCAGCCTCCAGCGGGGGTCCGACGAGCAGTACTTC.

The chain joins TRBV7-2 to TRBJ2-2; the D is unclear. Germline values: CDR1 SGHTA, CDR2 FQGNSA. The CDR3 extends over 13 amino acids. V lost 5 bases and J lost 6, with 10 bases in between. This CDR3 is CASSPAGPGELFF. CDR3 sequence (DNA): TGTGCCAGCAGCCCCGCCGGGCCCGGGGAGCTGTTTTTT. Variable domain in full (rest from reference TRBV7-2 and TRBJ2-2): GAGVSQSPSNKVTEKGKDVELRCDPISGHTALYWYRQSLGQGLEFLIYFQGNSAPDKSGLPSDRFSAERTGGSVSTLTIQRTQQEDSAVYLCASSPAGPGELFFGEGSRLTVL.

The CDR3 bases are TGTGCCAGCAGCCCGGACAGGGGAGGGGTAGATACGCAGTATTTT. This translates into CASSPDRGGVDTQYF. This rearrangement joins TRBV6-4 to TRBJ2-3; TRBD1 matches 9 bases. The J segment lost 5 bases and the V segment lost 6 bases, leaving 9 bases of the junction unmatched. This CDR3 has 15 residues. Germline V CDR1 and CDR2: MRHNA, SNTAGT.